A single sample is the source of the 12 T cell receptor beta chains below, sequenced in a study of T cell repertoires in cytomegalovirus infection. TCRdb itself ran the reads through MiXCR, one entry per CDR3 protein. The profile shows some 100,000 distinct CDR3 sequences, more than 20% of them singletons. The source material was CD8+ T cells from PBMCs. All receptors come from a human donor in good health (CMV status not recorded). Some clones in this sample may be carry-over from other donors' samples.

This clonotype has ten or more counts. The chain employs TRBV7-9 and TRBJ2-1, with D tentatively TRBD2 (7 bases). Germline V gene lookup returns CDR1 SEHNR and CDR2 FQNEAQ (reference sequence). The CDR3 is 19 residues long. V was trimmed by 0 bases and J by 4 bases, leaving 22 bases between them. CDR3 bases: TGTGCCAGCAGCTTAGCGTTAGGAGGGGGGGCCAAGCTATACAATGAGCAGTTCTTC. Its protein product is CASSLALGGGAKLYNEQFF.

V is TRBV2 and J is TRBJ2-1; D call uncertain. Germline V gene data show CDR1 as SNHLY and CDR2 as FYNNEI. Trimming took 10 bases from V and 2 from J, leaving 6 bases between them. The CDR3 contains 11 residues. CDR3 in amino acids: CATRTYNEQFF. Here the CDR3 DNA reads TGTGCCACCCGTACCTACAATGAGCAGTTCTTC.

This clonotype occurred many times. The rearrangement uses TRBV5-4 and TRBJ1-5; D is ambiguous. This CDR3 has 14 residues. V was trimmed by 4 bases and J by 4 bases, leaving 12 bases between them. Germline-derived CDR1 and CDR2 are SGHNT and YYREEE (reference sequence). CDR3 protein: CASSPGPSNQPQHF. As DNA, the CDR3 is TGTGCCAGCAGCCCCGGGCCCAGTAATCAGCCCCAGCATTTT.

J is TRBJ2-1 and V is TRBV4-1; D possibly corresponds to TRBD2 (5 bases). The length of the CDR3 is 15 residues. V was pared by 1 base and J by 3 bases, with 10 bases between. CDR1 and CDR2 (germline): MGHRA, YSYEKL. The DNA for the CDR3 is TGCGCCAGCAGCCAAGTAGCGCCCTTCTACAATGAGCAGTTCTTC. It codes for CASSQVAPFYNEQFF.

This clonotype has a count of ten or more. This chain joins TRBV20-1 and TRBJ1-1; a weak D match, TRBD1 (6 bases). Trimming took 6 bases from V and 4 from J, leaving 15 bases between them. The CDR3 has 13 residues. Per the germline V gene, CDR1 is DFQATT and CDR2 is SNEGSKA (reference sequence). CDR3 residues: CSAEGGGSTEAFF. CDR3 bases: TGCAGTGCGGAGGGGGGAGGGAGCACTGAAGCTTTCTTT.

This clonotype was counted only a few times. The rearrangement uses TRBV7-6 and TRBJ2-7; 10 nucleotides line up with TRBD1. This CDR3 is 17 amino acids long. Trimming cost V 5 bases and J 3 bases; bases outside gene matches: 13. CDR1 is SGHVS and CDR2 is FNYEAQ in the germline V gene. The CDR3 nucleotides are TGTGCCAGCAGCGCCCCCGCCGGGACAGGGGCACTCTACGAGCAGTACTTC. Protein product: CASSAPAGTGALYEQYF.

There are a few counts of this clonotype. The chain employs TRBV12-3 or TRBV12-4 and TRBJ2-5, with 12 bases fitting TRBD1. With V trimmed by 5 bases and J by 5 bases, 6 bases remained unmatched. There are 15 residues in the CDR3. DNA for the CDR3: TGTGCCAGCAGTCCCGGGACAGGGGGCTCGGAGACCCAGTACTTC. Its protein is CASSPGTGGSETQYF.

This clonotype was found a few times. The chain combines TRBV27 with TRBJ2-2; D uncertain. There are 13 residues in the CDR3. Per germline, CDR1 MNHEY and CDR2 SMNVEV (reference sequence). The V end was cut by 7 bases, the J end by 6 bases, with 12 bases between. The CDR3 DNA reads TGTGCCAGCACCTTATCGTCTGCCGGGGAGCTGTTTTTT. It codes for CASTLSSAGELFF.

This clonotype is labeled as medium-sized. CDR3 protein: CASSLLGLGQAYEQYF. CDR3 coding DNA: TGTGCCAGCAGTTTACTCGGCCTGGGACAGGCCTACGAGCAGTACTTC. The chain carries TRBV28 and TRBJ2-7, with 8 bases matching TRBD1. The CDR3 loop spans 16 amino acids. The trim removed 2 bases at V and 2 bases at J, leaving 8 bases unmatched. CDR1 MDHEN and CDR2 SYDVKM come from the germline V gene. Filled out from reference TRBV28 and TRBJ2-7, the complete variable domain reads DVKVTQSSRYLVKRTGEKVFLECVQDMDHENMFWYRQDPGLGLRLIYFSYDVKMKEKGDIPEGYSVSREKKERFSLILESASTNQTSMYLCASSLLGLGQAYEQYFGPGTRLTVT.

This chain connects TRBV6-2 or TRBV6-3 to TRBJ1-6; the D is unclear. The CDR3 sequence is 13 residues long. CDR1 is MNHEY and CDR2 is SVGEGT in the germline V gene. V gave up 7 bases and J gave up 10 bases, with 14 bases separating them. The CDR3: CASTEGRESPLHF. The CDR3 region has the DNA TGTGCCAGCACCGAAGGTCGGGAATCACCCCTCCACTTT.

CDR3 amino acids: CASSSPPTNWDTEAFF. The CDR3 bases are TGTGCCAGCAGTTCTCCACCGACAAACTGGGACACTGAAGCTTTCTTT. The rearrangement uses TRBV6-2 or TRBV6-3 and TRBJ1-1; D is unclear. Germline V CDR1 and CDR2: MNHEY, SVGEGT. V gave up 4 bases and J gave up 3 bases, with 18 bases separating them. CDR3 size: 16 residues.

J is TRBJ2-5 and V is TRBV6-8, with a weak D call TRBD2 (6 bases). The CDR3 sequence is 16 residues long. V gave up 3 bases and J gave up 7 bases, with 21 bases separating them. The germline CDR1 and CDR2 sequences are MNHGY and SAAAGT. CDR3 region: CASSYGASGVGGTQYF. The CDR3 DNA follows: TGTGCCAGCAGTTATGGGGCCTCGGGAGTCGGCGGGACCCAGTACTTC.